Reported below is one TCR beta chain. Sequenced by immunoSEQ multiplex PCR; TCRdb stores in-frame clones only, minus some. The sample consists of about 110,000 clones, 90% to 96% of them appearing once. The V end was cut by 0 bases, the J end by 3 bases, with 9 bases between. CDR3 size: 15 residues. Per germline, CDR1 MRHNA and CDR2 SNTAGT. This specimen belongs to a study of cytomegalovirus exposure and HLA in healthy donors. The material sequenced was PBMCs. The TCR comes from a woman aged 18-29 years in good health and CMV-seronegative. The chain uses TRBV6-4 and TRBJ2-1; D is possibly TRBD1 (7 bases). In DNA, the CDR3 is TGTGCCAGCAGTGACTCTCAGGGGGGCTACAATGAGCAGTTCTTC. This encodes CASSDSQGGYNEQFF.